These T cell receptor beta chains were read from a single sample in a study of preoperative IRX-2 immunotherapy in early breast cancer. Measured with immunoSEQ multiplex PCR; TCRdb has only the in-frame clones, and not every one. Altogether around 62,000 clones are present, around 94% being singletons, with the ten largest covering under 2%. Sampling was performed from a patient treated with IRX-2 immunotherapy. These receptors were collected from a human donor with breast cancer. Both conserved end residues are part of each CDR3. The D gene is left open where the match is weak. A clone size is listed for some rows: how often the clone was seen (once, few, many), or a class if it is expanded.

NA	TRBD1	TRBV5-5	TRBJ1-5	CASSLDPTGMSQPQHF	TGTGCCAGCAGCTTGGATCCGACAGGGATGAGCCAGCCCCAGCATTTT
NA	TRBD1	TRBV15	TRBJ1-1	CATSRGGQALKAFF	TGTGCCACCAGCAGAGGAGGACAGGCCCTCAAAGCTTTCTTT
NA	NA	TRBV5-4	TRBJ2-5	CASSAPPTVTGSETQYF	TGTGCCAGCAGCGCCCCCCCTACCGTCACAGGGTCAGAGACCCAGTACTTC
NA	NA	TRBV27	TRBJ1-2	CASSLELGGQYGYTF	TGTGCCAGCAGCCTAGAATTGGGGGGACAATATGGCTACACCTTC
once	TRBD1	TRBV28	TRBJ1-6	CASSSNRGRGSPLHF	TGTGCCAGCAGTTCTAACAGGGGGAGAGGTTCACCCCTCCACTTT
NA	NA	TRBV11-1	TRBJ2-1	CASSFGPQGNEQFF	TGTGCCAGCAGCTTTGGACCGCAGGGGAATGAGCAGTTCTTC
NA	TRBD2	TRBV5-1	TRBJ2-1	CASSERLAGVTEQFF	TGCGCCAGCAGCGAACGACTAGCGGGAGTTACTGAGCAGTTCTTC
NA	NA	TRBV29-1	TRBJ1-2	CSVGPPPGYGYTF	TGCAGCGTTGGGCCCCCTCCAGGGTATGGCTACACCTTC
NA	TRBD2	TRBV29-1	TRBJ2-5	CSQLAGGSETQYF	TGCAGCCAACTAGCGGGGGGTTCAGAGACCCAGTACTTC
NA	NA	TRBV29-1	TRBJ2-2	CSVGGGTGELFF	TGCAGCGTGGGAGGAGGCACCGGGGAGCTGTTTTTT
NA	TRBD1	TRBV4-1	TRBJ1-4	CASSPGGVQGANEKLFF	TGCGCCAGCAGCCCAGGAGGGGTACAGGGGGCTAATGAAAAACTGTTTTTT
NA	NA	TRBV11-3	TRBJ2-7	CASSPTTFSTPPQTAYEQYF	TGTGCCAGCAGCCCTACGACTTTCTCGACACCCCCACAAACGGCCTACGAGCAGTACTTC
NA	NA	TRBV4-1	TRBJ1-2	CASSQDTVYGYTF	TGCGCCAGCAGCCAAGACACAGTCTATGGCTACACCTTC
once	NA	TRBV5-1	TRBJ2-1	CASSLAGQGYNEQFF	TGCGCCAGCAGCTTGGCTGGGCAGGGATACAATGAGCAGTTCTTC
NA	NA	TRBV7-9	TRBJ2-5	CASSMVEETQYF	TGTGCCAGCAGCATGGTGGAAGAGACCCAGTACTTC
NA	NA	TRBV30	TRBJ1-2	CACSGRNYGYTF	TGTGCCTGCTCGGGACGGAACTATGGCTACACCTTC
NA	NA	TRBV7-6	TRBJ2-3	CASSLRDTQYF	TGTGCCAGCAGCTTGAGAGATACGCAGTATTTT
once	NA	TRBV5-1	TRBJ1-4	CASSLGPQGPNEKLFF	TGCGCCAGCAGCTTGGGCCCGCAGGGGCCTAATGAAAAACTGTTTTTT
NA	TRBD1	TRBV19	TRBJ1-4	CASRTGMGEKLFF	TGTGCCAGTAGGACAGGGATGGGAGAAAAACTGTTTTTT
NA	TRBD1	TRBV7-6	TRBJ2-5	CASSLIVRGRGTQYF	TGTGCCAGCAGCTTAATCGTCAGGGGGCGGGGGACCCAGTACTTC
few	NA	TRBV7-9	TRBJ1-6	CASSLGGSLRSESPLHF	TGTGCCAGCAGCCTTGGGGGCAGTTTAAGGTCGGAGTCACCCCTCCACTTT
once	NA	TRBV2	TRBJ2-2	CASTLREAGELFF	TGTGCCAGCACGCTCAGGGAGGCCGGGGAGCTGTTTTTT
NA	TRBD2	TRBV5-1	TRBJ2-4	CASSLGLAVNIQYF	TGCGCCAGCAGCCTCGGACTAGCGGTAAACATTCAGTACTTC
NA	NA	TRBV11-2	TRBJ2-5	CASSLLTGGNQETQYF	TGTGCCAGCAGCCTACTTACGGGCGGAAACCAAGAGACCCAGTACTTC
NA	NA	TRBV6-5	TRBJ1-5	CASSPIGQPQHF	TGTGCCAGCAGCCCCATTGGTCAGCCCCAGCATTTT
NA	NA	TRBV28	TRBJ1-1	CASSPPGGTEAFF	TGTGCCAGCAGTCCTCCGGGGGGCACTGAAGCTTTCTTT
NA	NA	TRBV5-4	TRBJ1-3	CASSLVGSGNTIYF	TGTGCCAGCAGCTTGGTAGGGTCTGGAAACACCATATATTTT
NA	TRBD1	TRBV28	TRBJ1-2	CAGQGAGNYGYTF	TGTGCCGGACAGGGGGCAGGCAACTATGGCTACACCTTC
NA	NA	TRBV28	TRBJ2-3	CASSFLRAHTDTQYF	TGTGCCAGCAGTTTTTTGCGGGCGCACACAGATACGCAGTATTTT
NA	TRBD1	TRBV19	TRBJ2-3	CASSILRQGVRTDTQYF	TGTGCCAGTAGTATCCTCCGTCAGGGGGTACGCACAGATACGCAGTATTTT
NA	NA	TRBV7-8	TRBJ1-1	CASSPRLGTEAFF	TGTGCCAGCAGCCCCCGACTCGGAACTGAAGCTTTCTTT
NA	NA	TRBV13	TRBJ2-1	CASSPAGDNKQFF	TGTGCCAGCAGCCCCGCGGGGGACAACAAGCAGTTCTTC
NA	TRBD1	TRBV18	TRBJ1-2	CASSPERGLYYGYTF	TGTGCCAGCTCACCCGAAAGGGGGCTCTACTATGGCTACACCTTC
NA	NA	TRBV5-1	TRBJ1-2	CASSLGGSYGYTF	TGCGCCAGCAGCTTGGGGGGGAGCTATGGCTACACCTTC
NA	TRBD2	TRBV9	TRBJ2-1	CASSAGGGTSGIEKFF	TGTGCCAGCAGCGCGGGGGGTGGGACTAGCGGGATTGAGAAGTTCTTC
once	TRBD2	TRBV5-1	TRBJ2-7	CASSLVGSGTMPSYEQYF	TGCGCCAGCAGCTTGGTCGGTAGCGGGACAATGCCGTCCTACGAGCAGTACTTC
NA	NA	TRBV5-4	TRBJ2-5	CASRLGVGGQETQYF	TGTGCCAGCAGATTGGGTGTAGGGGGCCAAGAGACCCAGTACTTC
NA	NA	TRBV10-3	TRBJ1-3	CAITAGNTIYF	TGTGCCATCACGGCGGGAAACACCATATATTTT
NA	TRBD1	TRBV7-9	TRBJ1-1	CASSLRQGANTEAFF	TGTGCCAGCAGTCTTAGACAGGGGGCGAACACTGAAGCTTTCTTT
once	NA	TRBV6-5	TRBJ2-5	CASSRRDQRETQYF	TGTGCCAGCAGCCGCCGGGACCAACGAGAGACCCAGTACTTC
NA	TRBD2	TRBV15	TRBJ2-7	CATSREIQPRREYYEQYF	TGTGCCACCAGCAGAGAGATTCAGCCTAGGCGGGAGTACTACGAGCAGTACTTC
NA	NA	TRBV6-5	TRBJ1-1	CASSYLQSMTEAFF	TGTGCCAGCAGTTATCTTCAGAGCATGACTGAAGCTTTCTTT
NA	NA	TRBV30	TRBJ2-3	CAWSGADTQYF	TGTGCCTGGAGTGGCGCAGATACGCAGTATTTT
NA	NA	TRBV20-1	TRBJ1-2	CSAGKADGYTF	TGCAGTGCTGGAAAAGCAGATGGCTACACCTTC
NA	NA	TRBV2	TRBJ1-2	CASSEAGLPTLRNGYTF	TGTGCCAGCAGTGAAGCTGGCCTTCCTACCTTGCGCAATGGCTACACCTTC
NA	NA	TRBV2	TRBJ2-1	CASTSRRVSEQFF	TGTGCCAGCACCTCCCGGAGGGTTAGTGAGCAGTTCTTC
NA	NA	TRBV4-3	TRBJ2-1	CASSQPPVGSSYNEQFF	TGCGCCAGCAGCCAACCCCCAGTTGGTAGCTCCTACAATGAGCAGTTCTTC
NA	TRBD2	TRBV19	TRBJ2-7	CASSVGTIGAYEQYF	TGTGCCAGTAGTGTCGGGACTATAGGAGCCTACGAGCAGTACTTC
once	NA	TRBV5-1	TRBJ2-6	CASSWGSGANVLTF	TGCGCCAGCAGCTGGGGAAGCGGGGCCAACGTCCTGACTTTC
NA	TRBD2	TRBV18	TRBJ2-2	CASSPVAGADNGELFF	TGTGCCAGCTCACCCGTAGCGGGGGCTGACAACGGGGAGCTGTTTTTT